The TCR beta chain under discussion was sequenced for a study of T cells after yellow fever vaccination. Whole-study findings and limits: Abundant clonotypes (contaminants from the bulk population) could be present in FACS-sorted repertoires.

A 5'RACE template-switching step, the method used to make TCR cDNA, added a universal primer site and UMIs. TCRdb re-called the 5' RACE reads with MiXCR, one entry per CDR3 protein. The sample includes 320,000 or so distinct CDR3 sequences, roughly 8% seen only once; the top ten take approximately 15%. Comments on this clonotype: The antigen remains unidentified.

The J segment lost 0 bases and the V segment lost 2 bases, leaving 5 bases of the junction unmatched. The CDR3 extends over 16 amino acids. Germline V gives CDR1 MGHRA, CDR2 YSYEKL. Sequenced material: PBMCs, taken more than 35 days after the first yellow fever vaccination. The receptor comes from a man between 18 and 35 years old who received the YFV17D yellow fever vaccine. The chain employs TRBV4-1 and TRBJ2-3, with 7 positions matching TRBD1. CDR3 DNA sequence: TGCGCCAGCAGCCAATTGGTGACAGGGAGCACAGATACGCAGTATTTT. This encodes CASSQLVTGSTDTQYF.